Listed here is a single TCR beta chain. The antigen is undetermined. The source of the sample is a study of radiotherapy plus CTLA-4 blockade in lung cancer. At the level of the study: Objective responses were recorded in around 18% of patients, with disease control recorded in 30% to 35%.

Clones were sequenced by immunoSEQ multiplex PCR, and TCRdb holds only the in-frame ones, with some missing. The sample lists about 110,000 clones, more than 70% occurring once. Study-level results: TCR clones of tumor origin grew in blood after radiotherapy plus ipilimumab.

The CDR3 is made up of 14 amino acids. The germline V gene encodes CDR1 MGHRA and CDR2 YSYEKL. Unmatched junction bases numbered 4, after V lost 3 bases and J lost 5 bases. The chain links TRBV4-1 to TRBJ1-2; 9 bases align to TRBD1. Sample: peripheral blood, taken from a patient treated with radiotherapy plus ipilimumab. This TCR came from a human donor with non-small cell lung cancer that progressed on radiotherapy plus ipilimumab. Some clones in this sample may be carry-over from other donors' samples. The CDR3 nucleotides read TGCGCCAGCAGCCATGCGGGACAGGGTTATGGCTACACCTTC. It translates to CASSHAGQGYGYTF.